A selection of T cell receptor beta chains follows, all from one sample in a study of human T cells and chemical hapten exposure. One entry per CDR3 protein results from TCRdb running MiXCR on the RACE reads. This sample carries about 14,000 distinct CDR3 sequences, 16% of them seen once, and the ten largest clones take about 7.2%. Sequences were derived from whole blood, sampled in connection with sensitization to the hapten diphenylcyclopropenone (DPC). The origin of the receptors is a woman aged 25 to 39 with alopecia areata. Some clones in this sample may be carry-over from other donors' samples. Both conserved end residues are part of each CDR3. The D gene is left open where the match is weak. Expanded clones get a size class; other rows say once, few or many, or leave the size out.

clone size | J gene | V gene | D gene | CDR3 protein | CDR3 DNA
many | TRBJ2-2 | TRBV10-3 | . | CAISGGIYETGELFF | TGTGCCATCAGTGGGGGGATCTACGAGACCGGGGAGCTGTTTTTT
medium-sized | TRBJ1-2 | TRBV2 | . | CASSVSFVNYGYTF | TGTGCCAGCAGTGTCAGCTTCGTAAACTATGGCTACACCTTC
. | TRBJ2-7 | TRBV7-6 | TRBD1 | CASRLEGTGTDEQYF | TGTGCCAGCAGGCTCGAAGGGACAGGGACGGACGAGCAGTACTTC
once | TRBJ2-3 | TRBV3-1 | . | CASSQEGVSTTQYF | TGTGCCAGCAGCCAAGAAGGCGTTTCAACCACGCAGTATTTT
many | TRBJ1-2 | TRBV12-3/TRBV12-4 | TRBD1 | CASSPDRGHGYTF | TGTGCCAGCAGCCCGGACAGGGGGCATGGCTACACCTTC
medium-sized | TRBJ1-1 | TRBV18 | . | CASSLRQDNLNTEAFF | TGTGCCAGCTCACTACGACAGGACAACCTGAACACTGAAGCTTTCTTT
many | TRBJ2-2 | TRBV12-3/TRBV12-4 | TRBD2 | CASRLAGVAGELFF | TGTGCCAGCAGATTAGCGGGAGTCGCCGGGGAGCTGTTTTTT
few | TRBJ1-1 | TRBV29-1 | . | CSVEGRVNPLNTEAFF | TGCAGCGTTGAAGGCAGGGTAAACCCTCTGAACACTGAAGCTTTCTTT
. | TRBJ2-5 | TRBV19 | TRBD2 | CASSTRTGGQETQYF | TGTGCCAGTAGTACCCGGACGGGAGGACAAGAGACCCAGTACTTC
few | TRBJ2-3 | TRBV28 | TRBD2 | CASSLLAGAFIF | TGTGCCAGCAGTTTATTAGCGGGGGCCTTCATATTT
. | TRBJ1-2 | TRBV21-1 | . | CASSKGPLYKLNYGYTF | TGTGCCAGCAGCAAAGGCCCACTATACAAACTTAACTATGGCTACACCTTC